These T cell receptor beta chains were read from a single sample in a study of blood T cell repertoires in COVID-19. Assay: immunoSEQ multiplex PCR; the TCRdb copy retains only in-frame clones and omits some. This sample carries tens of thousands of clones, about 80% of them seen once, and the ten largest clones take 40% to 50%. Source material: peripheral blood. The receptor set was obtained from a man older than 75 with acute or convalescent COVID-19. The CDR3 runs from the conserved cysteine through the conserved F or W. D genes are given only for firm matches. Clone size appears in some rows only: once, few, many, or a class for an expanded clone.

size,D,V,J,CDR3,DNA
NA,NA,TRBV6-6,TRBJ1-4,CASLRQSNEKLFF,TGTGCCAGCCTTAGACAGTCTAATGAAAAACTGTTTTTT
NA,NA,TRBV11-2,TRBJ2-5,CASSPGGSQETQYF,TGTGCCAGCAGTCCTGGCGGCAGTCAAGAGACCCAGTACTTC
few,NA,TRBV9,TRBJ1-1,CASSVPSVNTEAFF,TGTGCCAGCAGCGTACCCTCAGTGAACACTGAAGCTTTCTTT
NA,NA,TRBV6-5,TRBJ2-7,CASSYSLQRPHEQYF,TGTGCCAGCAGTTACTCATTGCAGAGGCCCCACGAGCAGTACTTC
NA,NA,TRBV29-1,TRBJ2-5,CSVGHDSGATQYF,TGCAGCGTTGGTCACGACTCCGGTGCGACCCAGTACTTC
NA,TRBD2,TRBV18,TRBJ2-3,CASSPRGLDADTQYF,TGTGCCAGCTCACCGAGGGGACTAGATGCAGATACGCAGTATTTT
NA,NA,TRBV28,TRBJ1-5,CASRRTGYGNQPQHF,TGTGCCAGCAGACGAACAGGGTACGGCAATCAGCCCCAGCATTTT
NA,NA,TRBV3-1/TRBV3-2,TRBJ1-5,CASSQGGQANQPQHF,TGTGCCAGCAGCCAAGGGGGACAAGCTAATCAGCCCCAGCATTTT
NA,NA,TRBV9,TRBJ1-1,CASSVAPGNTEAFF,TGTGCCAGCAGCGTAGCCCCAGGAAACACTGAAGCTTTCTTT
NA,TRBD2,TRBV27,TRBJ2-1,CASSPDLYGGRAPEQFF,TGTGCCAGCAGTCCCGACCTGTATGGCGGGAGGGCCCCTGAGCAGTTCTTC
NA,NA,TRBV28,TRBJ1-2,CASSLGQGRGYTF,TGTGCCAGCAGTTTGGGGCAGGGCCGCGGCTACACCTTC
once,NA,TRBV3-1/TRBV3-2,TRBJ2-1,CASSHDNNEQFF,TGTGCCAGCAGCCATGACAACAATGAGCAGTTCTTC
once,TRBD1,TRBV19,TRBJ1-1,CASSEATGNLLMNTEAFF,TGTGCCAGTAGCGAAGCGACAGGGAATTTACTCATGAACACTGAAGCTTTCTTT
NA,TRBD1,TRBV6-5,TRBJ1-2,CASRTGKGGYTF,TGTGCCAGCAGGACAGGGAAGGGTGGCTACACCTTC
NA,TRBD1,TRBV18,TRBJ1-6,CASSPQGAQNSPLHF,TGTGCCAGCTCACCTCAGGGGGCGCAAAATTCACCCCTCCACTTT
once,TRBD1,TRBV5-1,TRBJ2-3,CASRLGTGGTDTQYF,TGCGCCAGCAGACTTGGGACAGGGGGCACAGATACGCAGTATTTT
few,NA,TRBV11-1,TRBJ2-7,CASSFILAEQYF,TGTGCCAGCAGCTTCATCTTAGCCGAGCAGTACTTC
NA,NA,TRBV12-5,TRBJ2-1,CASGLQLDDEQFF,TGTGCTAGTGGTTTGCAACTAGACGATGAGCAGTTCTTC
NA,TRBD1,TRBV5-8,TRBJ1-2,CASSLLGTAYGYTF,TGTGCCAGCAGCTTGTTGGGGACAGCTTATGGCTACACCTTC
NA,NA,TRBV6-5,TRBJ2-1,CASSYERSAYNEQFF,TGTGCCAGCAGTTATGAGAGGAGCGCCTACAATGAGCAGTTCTTC
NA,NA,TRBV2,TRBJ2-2,CASETQGVGTGELFF,TGTGCCAGCGAGACCCAGGGTGTAGGGACCGGGGAGCTGTTTTTT
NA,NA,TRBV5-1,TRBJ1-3,CASSQDNYSGNTIYF,TGCGCCAGCAGCCAAGATAATTATAGTGGAAACACCATATATTTT
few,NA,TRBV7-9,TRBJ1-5,CASSLTGIDNQPQHF,TGTGCCAGCAGCTTAACAGGGATCGACAATCAGCCCCAGCATTTT